Presented here are 19 T cell receptor beta chains from one specimen sequenced in a study of shared clonotypes between healthy human individuals. Measured with immunoSEQ multiplex PCR; TCRdb has only the in-frame clones, and not every one. The sample holds roughly 2,300,000 clones, 85% to 95% seen once. Sequencing was done on a sample of naive CD4+ T cells from PBMCs. Noted subset: CD45RA+ positively selected. These receptors originate from a man aged 18-30 years in good health. Some clones in this sample may be carry-over from other donors' samples.

This chain joins TRBV4-2 and TRBJ2-4; 8 nucleotides agree with TRBD1. The V segment lost 0 bases and the J segment 7 bases; nucleotides outside the gene matches: 11. The germline CDR1 and CDR2 sequences are LGHNA and YNFKEQ. This CDR3 contains 17 residues. The CDR3 sequence is CASSQDQRTGMLNIQYF. CDR3 bases: TGTGCCAGCAGCCAAGATCAACGGACAGGGATGTTGAACATTCAGTACTTC.

The chain uses TRBV27 and TRBJ1-1, with 7 bases lining up with TRBD1. Losses at the gene ends were 4 bases for V and 1 base for J; bases not matched to a gene: 9. The germline gives CDR1 MNHEY, CDR2 SMNVEV (reference sequence). The CDR3 totals 16 residues. The CDR3 sequence is CASSSPGQTRNTEAFF. The DNA for the CDR3 is TGTGCCAGCAGTTCACCGGGACAGACACGGAACACTGAAGCTTTCTTT.

This chain links TRBV18 with TRBJ2-1; 7 bases are shared with TRBD2. The junction had 2 bases not matched to a gene; V was cut back by 5 bases and J by 7 bases. Germline V CDR1 and CDR2: KGHSH, LQKENI. CDR3 size: 12 residues. The CDR3 DNA reads TGTGCCAGCTCAGCGGGGGTGAATGAGCAGTTCTTC. Translation gives CASSAGVNEQFF.

The chain links TRBV7-9 to TRBJ1-1, with a possible D match to TRBD1 (5 bases). CDR1 SEHNR and CDR2 FQNEAQ come from the germline V gene (reference sequence). The CDR3 is 13 residues long. V lost 3 bases and J 5 bases, leaving 10 bases between the germline ends. CDR3: CASSFTGRTEAFF. CDR3 DNA: TGTGCCAGCAGCTTTACAGGAAGAACTGAAGCTTTCTTT.

The J gene is TRBJ2-7, the V gene TRBV6-5; D gene ambiguous. Germline-derived CDR1 and CDR2 are MNHEY and SVGAGI. Trimming shortened V by 3 bases and J by 7 bases, and 16 bases separated the two germline ends. The CDR3 has 14 residues. The CDR3 coding sequence is TGTGCCAGCAGTTATCTTAGAGGTCTGGGTGAGCAGTACTTC. As protein: CASSYLRGLGEQYF.

This rearrangement joins TRBV28 to TRBJ1-1; the match to TRBD1 covers 7 bases. V shed 3 bases, J shed 7 bases, and the junction held 8 bases outside the gene matches. CDR1 MDHEN and CDR2 SYDVKM come from the germline V gene. This CDR3 spans 14 amino acids. The CDR3 region is CASSLPGGLGEAFF. The CDR3 DNA is TGTGCCAGCAGTTTGCCAGGGGGGCTCGGTGAAGCTTTCTTT.

The J gene is TRBJ2-5, the V gene TRBV7-2; 8 bases agree with TRBD1. CDR3 length: 16 residues. V lost 1 base to trimming and J lost 0 bases; unmatched junction nucleotides: 4. CDR1 and CDR2 (germline): SGHTA, FQGNSA. Here the CDR3 DNA reads TGTGCCAGCAGCTTAGGGGACAGGACGTACCAAGAGACCCAGTACTTC. It specifies CASSLGDRTYQETQYF.

Concerning this clone: Other DNA sequences from this sample encode an identical CDR3 as well. This chain joins TRBV18 and TRBJ2-1; TRBD2 matches 11 bases. V dropped 2 bases and J dropped 7; count of bases not matched to a gene: 4. This CDR3 is built from 15 residues. In germline, CDR1 is KGHSH, CDR2 LQKENI. The CDR3 coding sequence is TGTGCCAGCTCACCAAGACTAGCGGGACGGAATGAGCAGTTCTTC. Protein sequence: CASSPRLAGRNEQFF.

This sequence joins TRBV7-9 and TRBJ2-2; D gene unclear. From germline, CDR1 is SEHNR and CDR2 FQNEAQ (reference sequence). Trimming cost V 8 bases and J 1 base, with 5 bases left between them. The CDR3 consists of 12 residues. The CDR3, as DNA: TGTGCCAGCCCCCAGAACACCGGGGAGCTGTTTTTT. Translated, it gives CASPQNTGELFF.

The rearrangement uses TRBV28 and TRBJ2-7, with 9 bases aligning to TRBD2. Germline V gives CDR1 MDHEN, CDR2 SYDVKM. The CDR3 totals 15 residues. After removal of 2 bases from V and 3 bases from J, the junction contained 5 bases not matched to a gene. CDR3 coding DNA: TGTGCCAGCAGTTTAAGGGGTAGCGGGAGCTACGAGCAGTACTTC. Translation: CASSLRGSGSYEQYF.

The chain combines TRBV5-4 with TRBJ2-1, with 9 bases lining up with TRBD2. V trimming: 2 bases; J trimming: 6 bases; junction bases outside the gene matches: 3. The germline gives CDR1 SGHNT, CDR2 YYREEE (reference sequence). This CDR3 region has 14 residues. CDR3 loop: CASSFAGGPNEQFF. In DNA, the CDR3 is TGTGCCAGCAGCTTTGCGGGAGGGCCCAATGAGCAGTTCTTC.

V and J are TRBV2 and TRBJ2-7; D unclear. This CDR3 comprises 13 residues. The V gene's germline CDR1 is SNHLY and CDR2 FYNNEI. V was cut by 7 bases and J by 2 bases, with 12 bases left in between. The CDR3 loop reads CASTGSDTYEQYF. The CDR3 DNA reads TGTGCCAGCACGGGTTCCGATACCTACGAGCAGTACTTC.

This chain joins TRBV7-8 and TRBJ1-1; 7 nucleotides align to TRBD1. The germline V gene encodes CDR1 SGHVS and CDR2 FQNEAQ. The J segment lost 1 base and the V segment lost 3 bases, leaving 11 bases of the junction unmatched. The CDR3 is made up of 17 amino acids. The CDR3 nucleotides read TGTGCCAGCAGCTTGGCGCCGGACAGGTCCGCGAACACTGAAGCTTTCTTT. Encoded protein: CASSLAPDRSANTEAFF.

The genes are TRBV7-3 and TRBJ1-1; possible D gene TRBD1, 5 bases. The CDR3 covers 14 residues. With 2 bases removed from V and 1 base from J, the gap between germline ends came to 8 bases. The germline V gene has CDR1 SGHTA and CDR2 FQGTGA. The CDR3 protein is CASSLRGTNTEAFF. The CDR3 bases are TGTGCCAGCAGCTTACGGGGGACGAACACTGAAGCTTTCTTT.

Comment on this clone: Distinct nucleotide sequences in the sample also encode this CDR3. The genes are TRBV27 and TRBJ1-4, with TRBD1 as a possible D gene (5 bases). Germline loops: CDR1 MNHEY, CDR2 SMNVEV (reference sequence). This CDR3 has 13 amino acids. Trimming took 3 bases from V and 11 from J, leaving 13 bases between them. Here the CDR3 reads CASSFRDRGKLFF. CDR3 sequence (DNA): TGTGCCAGCAGTTTTCGTGACCGGGGCAAACTGTTTTTT.

The chain uses TRBV6-6 and TRBJ1-2; D might be TRBD1 (5 bases). Germline V lookup: CDR1 MNHNY, CDR2 SVGAGI (reference sequence). The V gene lost 4 bases and the J gene lost 7 bases, with 19 bases spanning the gap. This CDR3 has 15 amino acids. CDR3 bases: TGTGCCAGCAGTTTCCGGGCGGTGGTAGGGGCTGGCTACACCTTC. Amino acid sequence: CASSFRAVVGAGYTF.

This clone showed up just once. The chain carries TRBV11-2 and TRBJ2-1; TRBD1 matches at 8 bases. CDR1 is SGHAT, CDR2 FQNNGV, per germline. The CDR3 extends over 16 amino acids. V was clipped by 8 bases and J by 3 bases; unmatched bases: 12. CDR3 in amino acids: CASSLRQGAGYNEQFF. In nucleotides, the CDR3 is TGTGCCAGCTCGCTGAGGCAGGGGGCGGGCTACAATGAGCAGTTCTTC.

The genes are TRBV7-3 and TRBJ2-2; tentatively, D is TRBD1 or TRBD2 (5 bases each). CDR3 length: 13 amino acids. Germline lookup yields CDR1 SGHTA and CDR2 FQGTGA. Trimming left V 5 bases short and J 10 bases short, with 14 bases between. The CDR3 sequence is CASSLPGRVELFF. In DNA, the CDR3 is TGTGCCAGCAGCCTTCCGGGACGGGTGGAGCTGTTTTTT. Based on the CDR3 plus reference TRBV7-3 and TRBJ2-2, the full variable domain is GAGVSQTPSNKVTEKGKYVELRCDPISGHTALYWYRQSLGQGPEFLIYFQGTGAADDSGLPNDRFFAVRPEGSVSTLKIQRTERGDSAVYLCASSLPGRVELFFGEGSRLTVL.

Comments on this clone: Other DNA variants within this sample encode the same CDR3. V and J are TRBV2 and TRBJ1-5; D not resolved. CDR1 SNHLY and CDR2 FYNNEI come from the germline V gene. V was pared by 4 bases and J by 1 base, with 5 bases between. The CDR3 length is 13 residues. The CDR3 protein is CASSAESNQPQHF. The CDR3 DNA is TGTGCCAGCAGTGCGGAAAGCAATCAGCCCCAGCATTTT. Together with reference TRBV2 and TRBJ1-5, the CDR3 gives the full variable domain: EPEVTQTPSHQVTQMGQEVILRCVPISNHLYFYWYRQILGQKVEFLVSFYNNEISEKSEIFDDQFSVERPDGSNFTLKIRSTKLEDSAMYFCASSAESNQPQHFGDGTRLSIL.